These 14 T cell receptor beta chains were sequenced from one sample in a study of T cells after yellow fever vaccination (dated by TCRdb to between 2017 and 2020). Library creation used 5' RACE. Sequencing relied on an Illumina NovaSeq 6000. The public reads were reanalyzed by TCRdb: fastp trimming at Q25, MiXCR alignment, in-frame beta chains only. When rows share a CDR3 protein, they turn into one entry using the most common DNA and genes. Present in this sample are approximately 300,000 distinct CDR3 sequences, over 8.5% of which were seen just once. Under 4% of the sample goes to the ten largest clones. The treatment or condition label, as the study defines it: live attenuated yellow fever vaccine strain. This specimen was CD4+ T cells sorted from PBMCs, taken 45 days after the yellow fever booster vaccination. The receptor set was obtained from a man between 18 and 35 years old who received the YFV17D yellow fever vaccine.

This rearrangement joins TRBV5-1 to TRBJ2-5, with D hard to call. Germline V gene data show CDR1 as SGHRS and CDR2 as YFSETQ. V lost 2 bases and J lost 5, with 10 bases in between. This CDR3 has 13 residues. The CDR3 spells CASSFVPDETQYF. The CDR3 region has the DNA TGCGCCAGCAGCTTTGTCCCCGATGAGACCCAGTACTTC.

This chain uses TRBV4-1 with TRBJ2-1, with D possibly TRBD1 on 6 matching bases. Germline V gene lookup returns CDR1 MGHRA and CDR2 YSYEKL. Trimming stripped 1 base from V and 4 bases from J, with 14 bases between. This CDR3 is built from 16 residues. The CDR3 DNA reads as TGCGCCAGCAGCCAAGCAGGCAGGGGCCGGTACAATGAGCAGTTCTTC. The encoded protein is CASSQAGRGRYNEQFF.

This clonotype was observed a handful of times. The rearrangement joins TRBV7-2 to TRBJ2-7, with 10 bases identical to TRBD2. The CDR3 totals 15 residues. Germline V gene data show CDR1 as SGHTA and CDR2 as FQGNSA. V lost 6 bases, J lost 4 bases, and 9 bases stayed unmatched. CDR3 sequence (DNA): TGTGCCAGCAGTCTCACAGCGGGGGGGCCGTACGAGCAGTACTTC. This sequence encodes CASSLTAGGPYEQYF.

The chain combines TRBV7-2 with TRBJ2-3; no reliable D call. V lost 3 bases and J 1 base, leaving 11 bases between the germline ends. The germline V gene has CDR1 SGHTA and CDR2 FQGNSA. The CDR3 runs 15 residues. The CDR3 DNA follows: TGTGCCAGCAGCTTCGGGTGGGATCGCACAGATACGCAGTATTTT. This gives the protein CASSFGWDRTDTQYF.

This clonotype was recorded at least ten times. This chain connects TRBV3-1 to TRBJ2-7; possibly TRBD2 for D (6 bases). Germline CDR1 is LGHDT and CDR2 is YNNKEL (reference sequence). The CDR3 has 13 residues. V was pared by 0 bases and J by 12 bases, with 15 bases between. The CDR3 is CASSQELAGRSYF. CDR3 DNA: TGTGCCAGCAGCCAAGAACTAGCAGGACGGTCGTACTTC.

In this sample, this clonotype turned up a few times. The rearrangement uses TRBV10-3 and TRBJ2-7; 7 bases are shared with TRBD1. This CDR3 has 14 residues. The V gene end was trimmed by 9 bases and the J gene end by 8 bases; junction bases not matched to a gene: 16. Germline assignment: CDR1 ENHRY and CDR2 SYGVKD. CDR3 residues: CAISTGQRYAKQYF. Written as DNA, the CDR3 is TGTGCCATATCAACGGGACAGCGGTACGCGAAGCAGTACTTC.

This clonotype turned up a few times. DNA for the CDR3: TGTGCCAGCTCACGGGGGAGCCTCACAGATACGCAGTATTTT. Translating gives CASSRGSLTDTQYF. The chain uses TRBV18 and TRBJ2-3; D may match TRBD1 or TRBD2 (5 bases each). The CDR3 totals 14 residues. V gave up 4 bases and J gave up 2 bases, with 10 bases separating them. Germline CDR1 KGHSH, CDR2 LQKENI.

V gene TRBV2 combines with J gene TRBJ2-1; possibly TRBD1 for D (5 bases). This CDR3 has 12 residues. CDR1 is SNHLY and CDR2 is FYNNEI in the germline V gene. The germline V and J ends were trimmed by 6 bases and 12 bases, with 15 bases remaining between them. The CDR3 reads CASRLAGRVQFF. DNA of the CDR3: TGTGCCAGCAGGTTGGCAGGGCGCGTGCAGTTCTTC.

This clonotype was observed a handful of times. The rearrangement joins TRBV29-1 to TRBJ1-2; no clear D gene. Trimming left V 0 bases short and J 6 bases short, with 14 bases between. The CDR3 is 14 amino acids. Germline CDR1 reads SQVTM; CDR2 reads ANQGSEA. The CDR3 sequence is CSVEEDEGVNGYTF. The CDR3 DNA follows: TGCAGCGTTGAAGAAGACGAGGGAGTCAATGGCTACACCTTC.

This clonotype was detected only a few times. The V call is TRBV11-2, the J call TRBJ2-2; unclear D gene. Germline V gives CDR1 SGHAT, CDR2 FQNNGV. Deletions cut 0 bases from V and 5 bases from J, with 7 bases between. The CDR3 contains 14 residues. Here the CDR3 DNA reads TGTGCCAGCAGCTTAGATCGGGCAACCGGGGAGCTGTTTTTT. Protein: CASSLDRATGELFF.

This chain connects TRBV14 to TRBJ1-6, with D perhaps TRBD1 (5 bases). The V end was cut by 6 bases, the J end by 8 bases, with 11 bases between. From germline, CDR1 is SGHDN and CDR2 FVKESK. The CDR3 extends over 13 amino acids. CDR3 sequence (DNA): TGTGCCAGCAGTGCCAGGGAGGATTCACCCCTCCACTTT. Amino acids: CASSAREDSPLHF.

This rearrangement joins TRBV3-1 to TRBJ2-7; no definite D call. The CDR3 contains 15 residues. V was trimmed by 0 bases and J by 0 bases, leaving 9 bases between them. Germline V gene lookup returns CDR1 LGHDT and CDR2 YNNKEL (reference sequence). The CDR3: CASSQDRSFSYEQYF. In nucleotides, the CDR3 is TGTGCCAGCAGCCAAGATCGTAGCTTCTCCTACGAGCAGTACTTC.

This clonotype was counted only a few times. The chain combines TRBV9 with TRBJ1-4; 10 bases are a match to TRBD1. V gave up 2 bases and J gave up 1 base; unmatched junction bases: 2. The CDR3 is 16 residues long. Germline V gene data show CDR1 as SGDLS and CDR2 as YYNGEE. CDR3 DNA sequence: TGTGCCAGCAGCGTTGGGACAGGGGTAACTAATGAAAAACTGTTTTTT. Its protein product is CASSVGTGVTNEKLFF.

This clonotype was counted many times. The chain links TRBV7-2 to TRBJ1-5; TRBD1 is a possible D gene (5 bases). Germline V CDR1 and CDR2: SGHTA, FQGNSA. The V and J ends lost 4 bases and 7 bases respectively, with 11 bases between them. The CDR3 is 13 amino acids. In DNA form, the CDR3 reads TGTGCCAGCAGCTACGGGGGGGAGCAGCCCCAGCATTTT. Its protein product is CASSYGGEQPQHF.